These 4 T cell receptor beta chains were all obtained from the same sample, sequenced in a study of blood T cell repertoires in COVID-19. Produced via immunoSEQ multiplex PCR; TCRdb's table is partial and in-frame only. The data show approximately 200,000 clones, around 88% seen once. Specimen: PBMCs or T cells enriched from blood (not recorded which). The receptors come from a woman in her twenties or thirties who had recovered from COVID-19.

This clone occurred once. The chain has TRBV28 and TRBJ2-6, with D possibly matching TRBD2 (6 bases). The CDR3 sequence is 14 residues long. The germline V and J ends were trimmed by 6 bases and 1 base, with 7 bases remaining between them. The germline V gene encodes CDR1 MDHEN and CDR2 SYDVKM. As DNA, the CDR3 is TGTGCCAGCAGAGGAGGGTCTGGGGCCAACGTCCTGACTTTC. The encoded protein is CASRGGSGANVLTF.

This clone was picked up one time. The chain joins TRBV2 to TRBJ2-3; D is undetermined. The CDR3 covers 12 residues. Germline lookup yields CDR1 SNHLY and CDR2 FYNNEI. The V end was cut by 6 bases, the J end by 1 base, with 5 bases between. The DNA for the CDR3 is TGTGCCAGCAGCCTCGGCACAGATACGCAGTATTTT. Translation gives CASSLGTDTQYF.

V and J are TRBV28 and TRBJ2-2; 7 nucleotides agree with TRBD1. Germline-derived CDR1 and CDR2 are MDHEN and SYDVKM. V lost 6 bases to trimming and J lost 4 bases; unmatched junction nucleotides: 2. The CDR3 extends over 13 amino acids. The CDR3: CASSRDSTGELFF. In nucleotides, the CDR3 is TGTGCCAGCAGCCGGGACAGCACCGGGGAGCTGTTTTTT.

This clone occurred a few times. V usage is TRBV7-8 and J usage is TRBJ2-1, with D perhaps matching TRBD2 (6 bases). The CDR3 consists of 17 residues. V was shortened by 1 base and J by 10 bases, with 23 bases between the two germline ends. Germline lookup yields CDR1 SGHVS and CDR2 FQNEAQ. This CDR3 reads CASSLVPRENSYREQFF. CDR3 nucleotide sequence: TGTGCCAGCAGCTTAGTGCCCCGGGAGAACTCGTACAGGGAGCAGTTCTTC.